A selection of T cell receptor beta chains follows, all from one sample in a study of blood T cells in healthy people across ages. TCRdb re-analysed the 5' RACE reads in MiXCR, keeping a single row per CDR3 protein. Of around 780,000 distinct CDR3 sequences detected, about 26% appear once; the ten largest clones hold about 3%. This same sample was also taken into another study, of T cells of mothers and their children.

The sequenced sample consisted of blood. These receptors were collected from a boy aged 5-17 years in good health. Each CDR3 is given with its conserved first and last residue. D genes are given only for firm matches.

v_call: TRBV6-2/TRBV6-3
cdr3_length: 15
d_call: TRBD1
j_call: TRBJ2-5
cdr3_aa: CASSGYDRVEKTQYF

v_call: TRBV6-2/TRBV6-3
cdr3_length: 15
d_call: -
j_call: TRBJ2-3
cdr3_aa: CASSYPTETPDTQYF

v_call: TRBV9
cdr3_length: 17
d_call: -
j_call: TRBJ1-2
cdr3_aa: CASSVALDPATNYGYTF

v_call: TRBV20-1
cdr3_length: 12
d_call: -
j_call: TRBJ2-5
cdr3_aa: CSVRRYQETQYF

v_call: TRBV20-1
cdr3_length: 15
d_call: -
j_call: TRBJ1-4
cdr3_aa: CSADQGLGRYEKLFF

v_call: TRBV29-1
cdr3_length: 13
d_call: -
j_call: TRBJ2-4
cdr3_aa: CSVDGGAKNIQYF

v_call: TRBV20-1
cdr3_length: 14
d_call: TRBD2
j_call: TRBJ2-1
cdr3_aa: CSARGAGGSNEQFF

v_call: TRBV6-2/TRBV6-3
cdr3_length: 15
d_call: TRBD2
j_call: TRBJ2-7
cdr3_aa: CASSPYGRGKYEQYF

v_call: TRBV12-3/TRBV12-4
cdr3_length: 16
d_call: TRBD1
j_call: TRBJ1-1
cdr3_aa: CASRGGAGTGDTEAFF

v_call: TRBV28
cdr3_length: 15
d_call: TRBD1
j_call: TRBJ1-4
cdr3_aa: CASSPPGGINEKLFF

v_call: TRBV6-2/TRBV6-3
cdr3_length: 15
d_call: TRBD2
j_call: -
cdr3_aa: CASSYRGLAGGEQFF

v_call: TRBV6-1
cdr3_length: 13
d_call: -
j_call: TRBJ1-1
cdr3_aa: CASSRTQTTEAFF

v_call: TRBV7-2
cdr3_length: 16
d_call: TRBD1
j_call: TRBJ2-5
cdr3_aa: CASSKPDRGSHETQYF

v_call: TRBV24-1
cdr3_length: 14
d_call: -
j_call: -
cdr3_aa: CATSDHKGGNEQYF

v_call: TRBV18
cdr3_length: 13
d_call: -
j_call: TRBJ1-2
cdr3_aa: CASSPDRIWGYTF

v_call: TRBV12-3/TRBV12-4
cdr3_length: 16
d_call: TRBD2
j_call: TRBJ2-5
cdr3_aa: CASSLNSGGAVETQYF

v_call: TRBV7-6
cdr3_length: 13
d_call: -
j_call: TRBJ2-1
cdr3_aa: CASSLDLGNEQFF

v_call: TRBV5-1
cdr3_length: 12
d_call: -
j_call: TRBJ2-5
cdr3_aa: CASSLPDETQYF

v_call: TRBV4-1
cdr3_length: 17
d_call: TRBD1
j_call: TRBJ2-1
cdr3_aa: CASSQLGGGLLHNEQFF

v_call: TRBV3-1
cdr3_length: 14
d_call: -
j_call: TRBJ2-7
cdr3_aa: CASCQWADPYEQYF

v_call: TRBV12-5
cdr3_length: 16
d_call: -
j_call: TRBJ2-7
cdr3_aa: CASGLVSVRSSYEQYF

v_call: TRBV5-1
cdr3_length: 13
d_call: -
j_call: TRBJ2-7
cdr3_aa: CASSPQSTYEQYF

v_call: TRBV6-5
cdr3_length: 13
d_call: -
j_call: -
cdr3_aa: CASSYAGPYEQYF

v_call: TRBV12-3/TRBV12-4
cdr3_length: 12
d_call: -
j_call: TRBJ2-3
cdr3_aa: CASRGRADAQYF

v_call: TRBV20-1
cdr3_length: 12
d_call: -
j_call: TRBJ1-2
cdr3_aa: CSGRGENYGYTF

v_call: TRBV12-3/TRBV12-4
cdr3_length: 17
d_call: TRBD2
j_call: TRBJ2-3
cdr3_aa: CASSPNIRGGRRDTQYF

v_call: TRBV13
cdr3_length: 17
d_call: -
j_call: TRBJ1-3
cdr3_aa: CASSPTGTQGWGNTIYF

v_call: TRBV6-6
cdr3_length: 15
d_call: TRBD1
j_call: TRBJ2-5
cdr3_aa: CASRFGTGNQETQYF

v_call: TRBV9
cdr3_length: 14
d_call: -
j_call: TRBJ1-5
cdr3_aa: CASSVAASGQPQHF

v_call: TRBV20-1
cdr3_length: 14
d_call: -
j_call: TRBJ2-5
cdr3_aa: CSAIIAAVQETQYF

v_call: TRBV6-5
cdr3_length: 14
d_call: -
j_call: TRBJ2-7
cdr3_aa: CASSYVSGSYEQYF

v_call: TRBV13
cdr3_length: 14
d_call: TRBD1
j_call: TRBJ1-2
cdr3_aa: CASSERQGVDGYTF

v_call: TRBV4-1
cdr3_length: 17
d_call: -
j_call: TRBJ2-1
cdr3_aa: CASSQVIVTGSYNEQFF

v_call: TRBV20-1
cdr3_length: 13
d_call: -
j_call: TRBJ1-2
cdr3_aa: CSARAGWRDGYTF

v_call: TRBV5-5
cdr3_length: 16
d_call: -
j_call: TRBJ1-4
cdr3_aa: CASSLAGALWGEKLFF

v_call: TRBV2
cdr3_length: 16
d_call: -
j_call: TRBJ2-1
cdr3_aa: CASSESQAGPYNEQFF

v_call: TRBV5-1
cdr3_length: 15
d_call: -
j_call: TRBJ2-5
cdr3_aa: CASSFWDPAAEVQYF

v_call: TRBV7-9
cdr3_length: 13
d_call: -
j_call: TRBJ1-2
cdr3_aa: CASSQQGGQGYTF

v_call: TRBV7-6
cdr3_length: 15
d_call: TRBD1
j_call: -
cdr3_aa: CASSPSGTGNQPQYF

v_call: TRBV21-1
cdr3_length: 18
d_call: -
j_call: TRBJ1-3
cdr3_aa: CASSNQSYRCHSGNTIYF

v_call: TRBV7-9
cdr3_length: 12
d_call: -
j_call: TRBJ2-7
cdr3_aa: CASTFGPYEQYF

v_call: TRBV6-5
cdr3_length: 16
d_call: -
j_call: TRBJ1-6
cdr3_aa: CASSSPNYPGQQSLHF

v_call: TRBV5-6
cdr3_length: 15
d_call: TRBD2
j_call: TRBJ2-1
cdr3_aa: CASSQSGGPYNEQFF

v_call: TRBV6-6
cdr3_length: 14
d_call: -
j_call: TRBJ1-4
cdr3_aa: CASRMASTNEKLFF

v_call: TRBV30
cdr3_length: 12
d_call: -
j_call: TRBJ2-1
cdr3_aa: CAWGEGWNEQFF